Each of the 25 T cell receptor beta chains below was sequenced from the same sample in a study of blood T cell repertoires in COVID-19. TCRdb's copy holds only in-frame clones and misses some; the assay was immunoSEQ multiplex PCR. The profile covers around 46,000 clones, with over 75% appearing a single time and 12% to 15% taken by the ten largest. Sequencing used peripheral blood. Every receptor here comes from a human donor in a cohort sampled during active COVID-19.

The CDR3 reads CAWSRSRGGKETQYF. In DNA form, the CDR3 reads TGTGCCTGGAGTCGGTCCCGGGGAGGAAAAGAGACCCAGTACTTC. The chain is built from TRBV30 and TRBJ2-5; D is perhaps TRBD2 (6 bases). The CDR3 is 15 amino acids. Trimming pared 2 bases from V and 3 bases from J, leaving 16 bases between. Per germline, CDR1 GTSNPN and CDR2 SVGIG (reference sequence).

The J gene is TRBJ1-4, the V gene TRBV5-1; perhaps TRBD1 as D (6 bases). The V end lost 8 bases, the J end lost 8 bases, and 22 bases lay between the germline ends. This CDR3 comprises 15 residues. The germline V gene encodes CDR1 SGHRS and CDR2 YFSETQ. CDR3 region: CARIGQPFFYEKLFF. DNA of the CDR3: TGCGCCAGGATAGGACAGCCATTTTTTTACGAAAAACTGTTTTTT. The full variable domain, in which reference TRBV5-1 and TRBJ1-4 provide the parts outside the CDR3, is KAGVTQTPRYLIKTRGQQVTLSCSPISGHRSVSWYQQTPGQGLQFLFEYFSETQRNKGNFPGRFSGRQFSNSRSEMNVSTLELGDSALYLCARIGQPFFYEKLFFGSGTQLSVL.

This chain uses TRBV10-3 with TRBJ2-7; maybe TRBD1 (6 bases). V was clipped by 7 bases and J by 7 bases, with 17 bases between them. The CDR3 extends over 13 amino acids. Looked up from germline, CDR1 is ENHRY and CDR2 is SYGVKD. The CDR3 DNA reads as TGTGCCATCACCTACTCACAGGGACGGGAGCAGTACTTC. Translation gives CAITYSQGREQYF.

The table lists this clone with a count of one. This sequence joins TRBV14 and TRBJ1-1, with TRBD1 matching over 7 bases. The germline V gene has CDR1 SGHDN and CDR2 FVKESK. The CDR3 runs 15 residues. V was clipped by 4 bases and J by 6 bases; unmatched bases: 11. This CDR3 is CASSRDTGAFAEAFF. The CDR3 DNA reads as TGTGCCAGCAGCCGGGACACAGGGGCCTTCGCTGAAGCTTTCTTT. The full variable domain, with the rest looked up from reference TRBV14 and TRBJ1-1, is EAGVTQFPSHSVIEKGQTVTLRCDPISGHDNLYWYRRVMGKEIKFLLHFVKESKQDESGMPNNRFLAERTGGTYSTLKVQPAELEDSGVYFCASSRDTGAFAEAFFGQGTRLTVV.

V and J are TRBV5-4 and TRBJ2-1, with TRBD2 matching 8 bases. The CDR3 spans 16 residues. CDR1 is SGHNT, CDR2 YYREEE, per germline (reference sequence). Losses at the gene ends were 4 bases for V and 5 bases for J; bases not matched to a gene: 11. For the CDR3, the DNA is TGTGCCAGCAGCCTTGGAGGTGCGGGACTAGACAATGAGCAGTTCTTC. This gives the protein CASSLGGAGLDNEQFF.

This rearrangement joins TRBV19 to TRBJ2-1; TRBD2 matches at 8 bases. The length of the CDR3 is 15 residues. Trimming cost V 6 bases and J 6 bases; bases outside gene matches: 10. Per germline, CDR1 LNHDA and CDR2 SQIVND (reference sequence). The CDR3 sequence: CASRTTGGLTNEQFF. CDR3 coding DNA: TGTGCCAGTAGAACGACGGGGGGGCTCACCAATGAGCAGTTCTTC.

The chain couples TRBV5-1 to TRBJ1-1; 7 nucleotides match TRBD1. Per germline, CDR1 SGHRS and CDR2 YFSETQ. The CDR3 consists of 14 residues. The J segment lost 0 bases and the V segment lost 6 bases, leaving 5 bases of the junction unmatched. In DNA, the CDR3 is TGCGCCAGCACTCAGACAGGGATGAACACTGAAGCTTTCTTT. This translates into CASTQTGMNTEAFF. The full variable domain, its missing parts supplied by reference TRBV5-1 and TRBJ1-1, is KAGVTQTPRYLIKTRGQQVTLSCSPISGHRSVSWYQQTPGQGLQFLFEYFSETQRNKGNFPGRFSGRQFSNSRSEMNVSTLELGDSALYLCASTQTGMNTEAFFGQGTRLTVV.

This chain joins TRBV5-4 and TRBJ1-2, with D perhaps matching TRBD1 (5 bases). Germline V lookup: CDR1 SGHNT, CDR2 YYREEE (reference sequence). Trimming pared 0 bases from V and 4 bases from J, leaving 13 bases between. The CDR3 covers 15 residues. CDR3: CASSLAVGLSYGYTF. CDR3 bases: TGTGCCAGCAGCTTGGCCGTGGGGCTCTCCTATGGCTACACCTTC.

The V call is TRBV3-1 (or the pseudogene TRBV3-2), the J call TRBJ1-2; tentatively, D is TRBD1 (5 bases). With 4 bases removed from V and 2 bases from J, the gap between germline ends came to 17 bases. From germline, CDR1 is LGHDT and CDR2 YNNKEL (reference sequence). The CDR3 is 16 residues long. CDR3 coding DNA: TGTGCCAGCAGCCCGTTCGGACGGACAACCAACTATGGCTACACCTTC. Amino acid sequence: CASSPFGRTTNYGYTF.

V is TRBV4-1 and J is TRBJ2-5, with TRBD2 identical over 8 bases. V was clipped by 4 bases and J by 2 bases; unmatched bases: 3. This CDR3 has 14 residues. Germline CDR1 MGHRA, CDR2 YSYEKL. The chain's CDR3 is CASSRGTSQETQYF. The DNA for the CDR3 is TGCGCCAGCAGCCGCGGGACTAGTCAAGAGACCCAGTACTTC.

The chain recombines TRBV6-5 with TRBJ2-3, with TRBD1 as a possible D gene (5 bases). CDR1 is MNHEY and CDR2 is SVGAGI in the germline V gene. The CDR3 has 15 residues. Trimming removed 5 bases at V and 6 bases at J, with 18 bases between. The CDR3 spells CASSTSGLTTDTQYF. In DNA form, the CDR3 reads TGTGCCAGCAGTACGTCAGGGCTTACCACTGATACGCAGTATTTT.

The DNA of the CDR3 is TGTGCCAGCAGCGTAGCTCCCGGGACAGGGTCTAGCACAGATACGCAGTATTTT. It codes for CASSVAPGTGSSTDTQYF. This chain uses TRBV9 with TRBJ2-3, with 9 bases identical to TRBD1. V was pared by 0 bases and J by 0 bases, with 8 bases of the junction left unmatched. Per germline, CDR1 SGDLS and CDR2 YYNGEE. The CDR3 loop spans 18 amino acids.

The CDR3: CASSLEPANYGYTF. DNA of the CDR3: TGTGCCAGCAGCTTGGAACCAGCTAACTATGGCTACACCTTC. This chain joins TRBV5-6 and TRBJ1-2; no clear D gene. Deletions cut 0 bases from V and 0 bases from J, with 6 bases between. The CDR3 contains 14 residues. CDR1 is SGHDT and CDR2 is YYEEEE in the germline V gene.

DNA for the CDR3: TGTGCCAGCAGCTTCGAAGGGACTCTAGGCAATCAGCCCCAGCATTTT. It is translated as CASSFEGTLGNQPQHF. The chain couples TRBV7-2 to TRBJ1-5; D may be TRBD1 (5 bases). V was clipped by 3 bases and J by 2 bases, with 14 bases between them. CDR3 length equals 16 residues. Germline V gene lookup returns CDR1 SGHTA and CDR2 FQGNSA.

The chain carries TRBV6-1 and TRBJ1-1; D is undetermined. Germline V CDR1 and CDR2: MNHNS, SASEGT. The V end lost 1 base, the J end lost 0 bases, and 9 bases lay between the germline ends. CDR3 length equals 15 residues. CDR3 bases: TGTGCCAGCAGTGAAGTTGAGGTCATGAACACTGAAGCTTTCTTT. Its protein product is CASSEVEVMNTEAFF.

This clone was seen only a few times. The chain carries TRBV7-8 and TRBJ2-1, with D possibly TRBD2 on 6 matching bases. The ends were cut back, 5 bases at V and 8 bases at J, with 22 bases in the middle. The CDR3 totals 16 residues. Germline values: CDR1 SGHVS, CDR2 FQNEAQ. DNA for the CDR3: TGTGCCAGCAGCCAGGGCAGACTAGTTAATTTCGATGAGCAGTTCTTC. As protein: CASSQGRLVNFDEQFF.

This chain connects TRBV6-5 to TRBJ2-7; maybe TRBD1 (5 bases). Germline V gene lookup returns CDR1 MNHEY and CDR2 SVGAGI. V was shortened by 6 bases and J by 2 bases, with 17 bases between the two germline ends. CDR3 length: 15 amino acids. The CDR3 protein is CASSSRQRSPYEQYF. The DNA of the CDR3 is TGTGCCAGCAGCTCCAGACAGAGGAGCCCCTACGAGCAGTACTTC.

This clone appeared a single time. This sequence joins TRBV27 and TRBJ1-2, with D unclear. The CDR3 extends over 13 amino acids. V lost 6 bases to trimming and J lost 6 bases, with 14 bases between them. Germline values: CDR1 MNHEY, CDR2 SMNVEV (reference sequence). The CDR3 DNA reads as TGTGCCAGCAGAAAACTCGAAAGAAATGGCTACACCTTC. Encoded protein: CASRKLERNGYTF.

This CDR3 reads CATPLDEQFF. CDR3 bases: TGTGCCACCCCACTAGATGAGCAGTTCTTC. The chain joins TRBV9 to TRBJ2-1, with D perhaps TRBD2 (5 bases). The CDR3 has 10 amino acids. Germline values: CDR1 SGDLS, CDR2 YYNGEE. V was pared by 9 bases and J by 8 bases, with 9 bases between.

The chain couples TRBV7-2 to TRBJ2-7; the D is unclear. The CDR3 spans 16 residues. Trimming pared 2 bases from V and 0 bases from J, leaving 14 bases between. Germline V gives CDR1 SGHTA, CDR2 FQGNSA. This CDR3 is CASSLIFLSGSYEQYF. CDR3 coding DNA: TGTGCCAGCAGCTTAATTTTCCTGTCAGGCTCCTACGAGCAGTACTTC.

The chain couples TRBV5-1 to TRBJ2-7; 9 bases fit TRBD1. Germline loops: CDR1 SGHRS, CDR2 YFSETQ. V dropped 4 bases and J dropped 6; count of bases not matched to a gene: 8. CDR3 length equals 14 residues. CDR3 region: CASSLGQGPAEQYF. Written as DNA, the CDR3 is TGCGCCAGCAGCCTTGGACAGGGGCCCGCCGAGCAGTACTTC.

This clone was counted only a few times. CDR3 nucleotides: TGTGCCAGCAGCTTAGCCGACAGGGAGTCGGATGAGCAGTTCTTC. It translates to CASSLADRESDEQFF. The gene calls are TRBV7-7 and TRBJ2-1; 7 nucleotides line up with TRBD1. Looked up from germline, CDR1 is SSHAT and CDR2 is FNYEAQ (reference sequence). J lost 8 bases, V lost 0 bases, and 7 bases had no gene match. CDR3 length equals 15 residues.

A single count supports this clone. This chain links TRBV5-4 with TRBJ2-1; 9 bases fit TRBD2. The CDR3 runs to 20 residues. The germline CDR1 and CDR2 sequences are SGHNT and YYREEE (reference sequence). Unmatched junction bases numbered 19, after V lost 0 bases and J lost 6 bases. CDR3 loop: CASSLAGGGGAFGYFNEQFF. CDR3 bases: TGTGCCAGCAGCTTGGCCGGCGGCGGGGGGGCGTTCGGATACTTCAATGAGCAGTTCTTC.

The chain uses TRBV21-1 and TRBJ1-4; the D segment call TRBD1 is taken from the table without a DNA check. TRBV21-1 is a pseudogene segment. The CDR3 spans 12 residues. The CDR3 coding sequence is TGTGGGTACGGGACAGGGCTCGAAAAACTGTTTTTT. It yields the protein CGYGTGLEKLFF.

The J gene is TRBJ2-5, the V gene TRBV7-3, with D unclear. Germline loops: CDR1 SGHTA, CDR2 FQGTGA. The CDR3 consists of 14 residues. Trimming pared 5 bases from V and 1 base from J, leaving 11 bases between. CDR3 bases: TGTGCCAGCAGCCCAAGCCACAGCCAAGAGACCCAGTACTTC. Translated, it gives CASSPSHSQETQYF. Complete variable domain (other parts from reference TRBV7-3 and TRBJ2-5): GAGVSQTPSNKVTEKGKYVELRCDPISGHTALYWYRQSLGQGPEFLIYFQGTGAADDSGLPNDRFFAVRPEGSVSTLKIQRTERGDSAVYLCASSPSHSQETQYFGPGTRLLVL.